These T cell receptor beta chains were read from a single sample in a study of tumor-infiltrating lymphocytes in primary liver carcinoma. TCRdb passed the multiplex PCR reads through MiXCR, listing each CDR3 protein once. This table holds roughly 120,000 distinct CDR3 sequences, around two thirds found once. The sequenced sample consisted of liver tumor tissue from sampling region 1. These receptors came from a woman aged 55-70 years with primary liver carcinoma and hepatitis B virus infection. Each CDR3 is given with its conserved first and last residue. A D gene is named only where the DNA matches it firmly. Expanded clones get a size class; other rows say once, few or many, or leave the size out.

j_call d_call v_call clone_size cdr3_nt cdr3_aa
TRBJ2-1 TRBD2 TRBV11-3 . TGTGCCAGTAGCTTAGGGACTAGCAGCTACAATGAGCAGTTCTTC CASSLGTSSYNEQFF
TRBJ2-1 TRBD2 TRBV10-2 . TGCACCAGCAAAGCACTAGCGGAAAACAATGAGCAGTTCTTC CTSKALAENNEQFF
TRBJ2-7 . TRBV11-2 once TGTGTCAGCAGCTTAGATTGGGTCAGTCTGGCGTGTCCCTACGAGCAGTACTTC CVSSLDWVSLACPYEQYF
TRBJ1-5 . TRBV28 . TGTGCCAGCAGTTTGGGGAGGGGGAACAATCAGCCCCAGCATTTT CASSLGRGNNQPQHF
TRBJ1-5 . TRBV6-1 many TGTGCCATCACGCCCCTCGTATCCTCAGGGGCCGCATCACGCAATCAGCCCCAGCATTTT CAITPLVSSGAASRNQPQHF
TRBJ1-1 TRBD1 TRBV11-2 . TGTGCCAGCAGCACCGAAAGGACAGGAGGGACGGGAGCTTTCTTT CASSTERTGGTGAFF
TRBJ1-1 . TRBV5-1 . TGCGCCAGCAGAACCGAGAGTAGTCCTGAAGCTTTCTTT CASRTESSPEAFF
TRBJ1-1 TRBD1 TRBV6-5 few TGTGCCAACAGTCGTTCCGGGACAGGAGACACTGAAGCTTTCTTT CANSRSGTGDTEAFF
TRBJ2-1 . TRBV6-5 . TGTGCCGGCAGTTACTCGCCCTCTATCTACAATGAGCAGTTCTTC CAGSYSPSIYNEQFF
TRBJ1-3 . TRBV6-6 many TGTGCCAGCAGTTACGGAAACACCATATATTTT CASSYGNTIYF
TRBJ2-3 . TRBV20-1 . TGCAGTGCTAGAGTCCCCCTTGGACGGGAAAAATCCCAAGAGACCCAGTACTTT CSARVPLGREKSQETQYF
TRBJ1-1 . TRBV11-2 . TGTGCCAGCAGCTTAGAGCGGCGGCGAGCTTTCTTT CASSLERRRAFF
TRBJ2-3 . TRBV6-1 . TGTGCCAGCAGTGAAGTGACAGGTGGCACAGATACGCAGTATTTT CASSEVTGGTDTQYF
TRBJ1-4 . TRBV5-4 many TGTGCCAGCAGCCGAGAGTTGGGAAAACTGTTTTTT CASSRELGKLFF
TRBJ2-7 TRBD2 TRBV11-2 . TGTGCCAACAGTTGGACTAGCGGGAGCGAGCAGTACTTC CANSWTSGSEQYF
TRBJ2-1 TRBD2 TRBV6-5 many TGTGCCAGCAGCTTCTTAGGGGCGGGAGCAAACAATGAGCAGTTCTTC CASSFLGAGANNEQFF
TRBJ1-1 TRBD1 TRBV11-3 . TGTGCCAGCAACTCAATTGGGACAGAGGTAGCTTTCTTT CASNSIGTEVAFF
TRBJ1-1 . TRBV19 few TGTGACAGTTGGGGGCGGGGACGTGGCACTGAAGCTTTCTTT CDSWGRGRGTEAFF
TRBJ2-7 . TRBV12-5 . TGTACCAGTGGCCGCGGACTAACGGGAAGCGAGCAGTACTTC CTSGRGLTGSEQYF
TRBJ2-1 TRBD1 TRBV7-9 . TGTGCCAGCAGCCCGGACAGGGGTAACCATGAGCAGTTCTTC CASSPDRGNHEQFF
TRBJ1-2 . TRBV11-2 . TGTGCCAGCAGCTTAGATAAGGATGGCGAATATGGCTACACCTTC CASSLDKDGEYGYTF
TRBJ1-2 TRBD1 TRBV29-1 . TGCGGCGTTGAAGATGGCATACAGGGGTTCTATGGCTACACCTTC CGVEDGIQGFYGYTF
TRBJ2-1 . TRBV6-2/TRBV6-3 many TGTGCCAGTAACAGGGCACCTTACTACAATGAGCAGTTCTTC CASNRAPYYNEQFF
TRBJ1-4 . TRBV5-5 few TGTGCCAGCAGCTTACCGGGACCTGGACGTGGAAAACTGTTTTTT CASSLPGPGRGKLFF
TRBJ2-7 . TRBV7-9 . TGTGCCAGCAGCTTAGAAGGCTGCCCAGGGGCCTACGAGCAGTATTTC CASSLEGCPGAYEQYF
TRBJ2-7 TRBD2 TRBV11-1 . TGTGTCAGCAGCGGGAAGAGGGGCGCCTACGAGCAGTACTTC CVSSGKRGAYEQYF
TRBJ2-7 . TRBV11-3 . TGCGCCGGCAGCTTAGGGACAAGGGGCTCCCTCGAGCAGTACTTC CAGSLGTRGSLEQYF
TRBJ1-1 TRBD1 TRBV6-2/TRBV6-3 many TGTGCCAGCGGATCCGGACAGGGAGTAACTGAAGCTTTCTTT CASGSGQGVTEAFF
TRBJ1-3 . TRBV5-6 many TGTGCCAGCAGCGGCTCTGGAAACACCATATATTTT CASSGSGNTIYF
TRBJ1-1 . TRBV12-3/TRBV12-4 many TGTGCCAGCAGTCCCAGCCGGACTACTGAAGCTTTCTTT CASSPSRTTEAFF
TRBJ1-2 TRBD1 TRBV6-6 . TGTGGCAACATCGCGCCGGGACAGGGGGACTATGGCTACACCTTC CGNIAPGQGDYGYTF
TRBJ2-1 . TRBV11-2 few TGTGCCAGTAGCTTCCCTAGGGGCGGGGAGCAGTTCTTC CASSFPRGGEQFF
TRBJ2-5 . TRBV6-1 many TGTGCCAGCCGCCAGGGCATTCGAGAGACCCAGTACTTC CASRQGIRETQYF
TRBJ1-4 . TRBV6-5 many TGTGCCAGCAGTTACTCAGTAAATGAAAAACTGTTTTTT CASSYSVNEKLFF
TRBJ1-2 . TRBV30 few TGTGCCTGGAGACCCAAGACCGGGCCGGCTAACTATGGCTACACCTTC CAWRPKTGPANYGYTF
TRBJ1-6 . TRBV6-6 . TGTGCCAGCAACCTAAATCGCGGTAGCTCCTATAATTCACCACTCCACTTT CASNLNRGSSYNSPLHF
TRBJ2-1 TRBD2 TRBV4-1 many TGCGCCAGCAGCCCTCGACTAGCGGGCAATGAGCAGTTCTTC CASSPRLAGNEQFF
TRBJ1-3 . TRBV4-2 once TGTGCCAGCAGCCAGGAGACGGGGGAAGGAAACACCATATATTTT CASSQETGEGNTIYF
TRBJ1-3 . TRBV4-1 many TGCGCCAGCAGCCAAGTTGCGGACACCATATATTTT CASSQVADTIYF
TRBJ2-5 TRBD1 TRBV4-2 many TGTGCCAGCAGCCAAGTGGGACAGAAGGGGACCCAGTACTTC CASSQVGQKGTQYF
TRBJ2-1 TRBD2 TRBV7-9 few TGTGCCACTGGACTAGCGGAAGGCAATGAGCAGTTCTTC CATGLAEGNEQFF
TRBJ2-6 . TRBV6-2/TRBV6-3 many TGTGCCAGCAGTTACGGGTCTGGGGCCAACGTCCTGACTTTC CASSYGSGANVLTF
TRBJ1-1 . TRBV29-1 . TGCAGCGTTGAGGATTTTGAAGCTTTCTTT CSVEDFEAFF
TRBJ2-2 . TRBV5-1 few TGCGCCAGCAGCTATTCGGGACGGAACTTGAGCACCGGGGAGCTGTTTTTT CASSYSGRNLSTGELFF
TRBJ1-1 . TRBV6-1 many TGTGCCAGCAGTTGGGACACGGTGAACACTGAAGCTTTCTTT CASSWDTVNTEAFF
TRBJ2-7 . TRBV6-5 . TGTGCCAGCAGTTTCGCCGGAACAGGCCTAAGTGGGCAGTACTTC CASSFAGTGLSGQYF
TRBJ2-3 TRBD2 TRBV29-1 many TGCAGCGTTGCCGGGACTAGCGGGGGGAGCACAGATACGCAGTATTTT CSVAGTSGGSTDTQYF
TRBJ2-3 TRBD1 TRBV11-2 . TGTGCCATCACAGGGGCCACATATACGCAGTATTTT CAITGATYTQYF